This T cell receptor beta chain was observed in a study of cytomegalovirus exposure and HLA in healthy donors. In this sample, this clone turned up once. Its antigen is unknown. With 60 Vbeta and 13 Jbeta primers, the PCR was carried out. Repertoires were generated with immunoSEQ multiplex PCR, while TCRdb's copy carries only in-frame clones and drops some. The profile shows about 150,000 clones, more than 75% of them singletons. Overall study findings and caveats: At a 0.05 false discovery rate, a later analysis found approximately 17,000 TCR beta sequences to be associated with HLA alleles.

CDR1 and CDR2 (germline): SGHAT, FQNNGV. The V end lost 5 bases, the J end lost 0 bases, and 13 bases lay between the germline ends. There are 15 residues in the CDR3. The sequencing input was PBMCs. This clonotype originated in a young man in good health and CMV-seropositive. This rearrangement joins TRBV11-2 to TRBJ2-5; D might be TRBD1 (5 bases). CDR3: CASSPWTPYQETQYF. CDR3 sequence (DNA): TGTGCCAGCAGCCCTTGGACACCGTACCAAGAGACCCAGTACTTC.